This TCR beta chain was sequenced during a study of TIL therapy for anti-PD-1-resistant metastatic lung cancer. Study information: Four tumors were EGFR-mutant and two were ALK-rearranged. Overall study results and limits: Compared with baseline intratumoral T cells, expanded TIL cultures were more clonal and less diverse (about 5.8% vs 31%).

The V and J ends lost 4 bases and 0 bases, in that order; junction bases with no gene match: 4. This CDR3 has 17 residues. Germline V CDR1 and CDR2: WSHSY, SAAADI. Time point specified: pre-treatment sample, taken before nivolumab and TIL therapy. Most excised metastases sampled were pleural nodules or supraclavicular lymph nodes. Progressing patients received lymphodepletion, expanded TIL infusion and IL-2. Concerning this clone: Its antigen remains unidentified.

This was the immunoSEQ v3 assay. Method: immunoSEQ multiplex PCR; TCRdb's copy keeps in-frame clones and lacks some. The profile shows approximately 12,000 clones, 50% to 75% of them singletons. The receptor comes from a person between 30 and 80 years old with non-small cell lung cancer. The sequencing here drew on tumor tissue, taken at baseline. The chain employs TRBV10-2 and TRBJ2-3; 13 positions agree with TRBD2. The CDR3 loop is CASSARTSGSSTDTQYF. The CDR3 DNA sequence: TGCGCCAGCAGTGCCAGGACTAGCGGGAGTAGCACAGATACGCAGTATTTT.